This TCR beta chain originates from a study of Graves' ophthalmopathy and Graves' hyperthyroidism. Regarding the study as a whole: In blood, most expanded thyroid clonotypes above 0.001 frequency were also detected.

Scientists amplified the TCR beta CDR3 regions from RNA transcripts. An initial RT-PCR round employing HTBI primers preceded a second-round multiplex PCR. A single record per CDR3 protein comes from TCRdb applying MiXCR to the multiplex PCR reads. The table lists approximately 1.2 million distinct CDR3 sequences, approximately 35% of them singletons. The CDR3 sequence is 16 residues long. CDR1 is SGHRS and CDR2 is YFSETQ in the germline V gene. The ends lost 4 bases at V and 7 bases at J; junction bases unmatched: 11. On this clonotype itself: What it binds is unknown.

This receptor was identified in an adult man with Graves' hyperthyroidism. The sequenced sample was peripheral blood or thyroid tissue (not recorded which). The rearrangement links TRBV5-1 to TRBJ1-5, with TRBD1 identical over 10 bases. CDR3 sequence reads: CASSLGTGAYEQPQHF. CDR3 nucleotide sequence: TGCGCCAGCAGCCTGGGGACAGGGGCTTACGAGCAGCCCCAGCATTTT.